Below are 8 T cell receptor beta chains sequenced from a single sample in a study of metastatic and nonmetastatic thyroid tumors. TCRdb used MiXCR to call clones anew from the PCR reads. The sample comprises about 23,000 clones, around 21% of which are singletons, and around 30% rests with the top ten. All patients were untreated before thyroid surgery. The sample was blood. The receptor set was obtained from a female donor with papillary thyroid cancer or a benign thyroid nodule (not recorded which). Some clones in this sample may be carry-over from other donors' samples.

This clone has a count of ten or more. A clone one base away is much larger, so this may be a read error. The gene calls are TRBV12-3 or TRBV12-4 and TRBJ1-4; D is uncertain. There are 13 residues in the CDR3. In DNA form, the CDR3 reads TGTGCCAGCAGTCCACAGCTTAATGAAGAACTGTTTTTT. The encoded protein is CASSPQLNEELFF.

This clone occurred many times. The J gene is TRBJ1-2, the V gene TRBV11-2, with 8 bases matching TRBD1. Trimming took 1 base from V and 1 from J; bases not matched to a gene: 2. The CDR3 extends over 15 amino acids. Germline loops: CDR1 SGHAT, CDR2 FQNNGV. The CDR3 is CASSLGGQVNYGYTF. The CDR3 DNA reads as TGTGCCAGCAGCTTAGGGGGACAGGTTAACTATGGCTACACCTTC. The variable domain in full, with the rest retrieved from reference TRBV11-2 and TRBJ1-2, is EAGVAQSPRYKIIEKRQSVAFWCNPISGHATLYWYQQILGQGPKLLIQFQNNGVVDDSQLPKDRFSAERLKGVDSTLKIQPAKLEDSAVYLCASSLGGQVNYGYTFGSGTRLTVV.

Many counts were recorded for this clone. The CDR3 loop is CASSPGDRVILDPDQYF. CDR3 DNA: TGTGCCAGCAGCCCGGGGGACAGGGTCATACTAGACCCCGATCAGTACTTC. The chain carries TRBV11-2 and TRBJ2-5, with 9 bases lining up with TRBD1. This CDR3 is 17 amino acids long. Germline V gene sequence: CDR1 SGHAT, CDR2 FQNNGV. V shed 5 bases, J shed 11 bases, and the junction held 21 bases outside the gene matches.

In its sample, this clone ranks as medium-sized. The chain is built from TRBV24-1 and TRBJ1-5, with a weak D call TRBD1 (5 bases). The CDR3 extends over 15 amino acids. Germline values: CDR1 KGHDR, CDR2 SFDVKD. Trimming cost V 2 bases and J 0 bases, with 7 bases left between them. DNA for the CDR3: TGTGCCACCAGTGATTATGGGGGTAGCAATCAGCCCCAGCATTTT. Translated, it gives CATSDYGGSNQPQHF.

This chain joins TRBV6-5 and TRBJ1-1, with a possible D match to TRBD1 (5 bases). This CDR3 contains 15 residues. V was trimmed by 0 bases and J by 3 bases, leaving 11 bases between them. CDR1 and CDR2 (germline): MNHEY, SVGAGI. CDR3 in amino acids: CASSYSSGADTEAFF. The CDR3 nucleotides are TGTGCCAGCAGTTACTCGAGCGGGGCCGACACTGAAGCTTTCTTT.

Judged by abundance, this clone is medium-sized. V and J are TRBV5-1 and TRBJ2-3; TRBD2 matches 13 bases. Germline CDR1 is SGHRS and CDR2 is YFSETQ. This CDR3 has 17 amino acids. The V and J ends lost 3 bases and 4 bases, in that order; junction bases with no gene match: 8. CDR3 bases: TGCGCCAGCAGCTCCTTCGGACTAGCGGGAGTGCCAGATACGCAGTATTTT. Amino acid sequence: CASSSFGLAGVPDTQYF.

The chain is built from TRBV11-1 and TRBJ2-1, with TRBD2 matching 8 bases. This CDR3 is 15 amino acids long. CDR1 and CDR2 from the germline V gene are SGHAT and FQDESV (reference sequence). V dropped 5 bases and J dropped 8; count of bases not matched to a gene: 11. The CDR3 DNA reads as TGTGCCAGCAGCCAAGCGGGAGCCGAGTTCTATGAGCAGTTCTTC. Translation: CASSQAGAEFYEQFF.

In this sample, this clone turned up many times. Other DNA sequences in the same sample also yield this CDR3. This chain joins TRBV5-1 and TRBJ2-5, with no clear D. This CDR3 has 14 residues. V was trimmed by 4 bases and J by 7 bases, leaving 17 bases between them. The germline gives CDR1 SGHRS, CDR2 YFSETQ. The CDR3: CASSPGPYSGTQYF. CDR3 bases: TGCGCCAGCAGCCCGGGTCCTTATTCGGGGACCCAGTACTTC.